This is a list of T cell receptor beta chains from one sample in a study of T-cell reconstitution after alpha-beta-depleted transplantation in children. From the PCR reads, TCRdb called clonotypes with MiXCR, one entry per CDR3 protein. The sample has a few hundred thousand distinct CDR3 sequences, over 20% seen once. The sample was PBMCs, taken before TCRalphabeta/CD19-depleted stem cell transplant. All receptors come from a boy younger than two with Wiskott-Aldrich syndrome, due to receive a stem cell transplant. CDR3s include the opening cysteine and the closing phenylalanine or tryptophan. The order of the fields is clone size, V gene, J gene, D gene, CDR3 DNA, CDR3 protein. D genes are given only for firm matches. Size tells how often a clone was seen (once, few, many) or the class of an expanded clone, and some rows leave it out.

clone_size: -
v_call: TRBV19
j_call: TRBJ2-2
d_call: TRBD1
cdr3_nt: TGTGCCAGTAGGAGTTTACAGGGGGCGGCCACCGGGGAGCTGTTTTTT
cdr3_aa: CASRSLQGAATGELFF

clone_size: -
v_call: TRBV6-5
j_call: TRBJ2-1
d_call: -
cdr3_nt: TGTGCCAGCAGTTACTCAGGGTTCATAGAGAAAAATGAGCAGTTCTTC
cdr3_aa: CASSYSGFIEKNEQFF

clone_size: -
v_call: TRBV10-1
j_call: TRBJ2-1
d_call: TRBD1
cdr3_nt: TGCGCCAGCTCCGGGACAGCTGGGAATGAGCAGTTCTTC
cdr3_aa: CASSGTAGNEQFF

clone_size: few
v_call: TRBV9
j_call: TRBJ2-5
d_call: TRBD2
cdr3_nt: TGTGCCAGCAGCGTAGTAGCGGGAGGCCTCCAAGAGACCCAGTACTTC
cdr3_aa: CASSVVAGGLQETQYF

clone_size: once
v_call: TRBV27
j_call: TRBJ2-5
d_call: TRBD1
cdr3_nt: TGTGCCAGCAGTTCACAGGGGCCCCCGGGAGAGACCCAGTACTTC
cdr3_aa: CASSSQGPPGETQYF

clone_size: few
v_call: TRBV7-9
j_call: TRBJ1-4
d_call: -
cdr3_nt: TGTGCCAGCAGCTCCAGACAGTTTCGTAATGAAAAACTGTTTTTT
cdr3_aa: CASSSRQFRNEKLFF

clone_size: few
v_call: TRBV5-1
j_call: TRBJ1-2
d_call: TRBD1
cdr3_nt: TGCGCCAGCAGCTGGACAGGTTACTATGGCTACACCTTC
cdr3_aa: CASSWTGYYGYTF

clone_size: few
v_call: TRBV10-3
j_call: TRBJ2-1
d_call: -
cdr3_nt: TGTGCCATCGGGCAGGGGGGCACCGATGAGCAGTTCTTC
cdr3_aa: CAIGQGGTDEQFF

clone_size: -
v_call: TRBV29-1
j_call: TRBJ2-1
d_call: -
cdr3_nt: TGCAGCGTTGCAGGCGGAGGCTCCTACAATGAGCAGTTCTTC
cdr3_aa: CSVAGGGSYNEQFF

clone_size: few
v_call: TRBV6-5
j_call: TRBJ1-1
d_call: -
cdr3_nt: TGTGCCAGCAGTTACTCGAGGTCCGGGAACACTGAAGCTTTCTTT
cdr3_aa: CASSYSRSGNTEAFF

clone_size: -
v_call: TRBV20-1
j_call: TRBJ2-1
d_call: TRBD2
cdr3_nt: TGCAGTGCTATTACCCTAGCGGGAGGTAATGAGCAGTTCTTC
cdr3_aa: CSAITLAGGNEQFF

clone_size: few
v_call: TRBV20-1
j_call: TRBJ2-7
d_call: -
cdr3_nt: TGCAGTGCTAGAGGATGGGGAACGGGCGAGCAGTACTTC
cdr3_aa: CSARGWGTGEQYF

clone_size: few
v_call: TRBV9
j_call: TRBJ2-2
d_call: -
cdr3_nt: TGTGCCAGCAGCGTAAGAGGCTACCGGAAGAACACCGGGGAGCTGTTTTTT
cdr3_aa: CASSVRGYRKNTGELFF

clone_size: -
v_call: TRBV3-1
j_call: TRBJ1-1
d_call: -
cdr3_nt: TGTGCCAGCAGCCAAGATTGGGGGGGCGTTGGCACTGAAGCTTTCTTT
cdr3_aa: CASSQDWGGVGTEAFF

clone_size: few
v_call: TRBV10-3
j_call: TRBJ1-3
d_call: TRBD1
cdr3_nt: TGTGCCATCAGTGATCAGACAGGGGGCTTTCTATCTGGAAACACCATATATTTT
cdr3_aa: CAISDQTGGFLSGNTIYF

clone_size: -
v_call: TRBV12-3/TRBV12-4
j_call: TRBJ2-1
d_call: -
cdr3_nt: TGTGCCAGCAGTTTTCCGGGCGTAGACAATGAGCAGTTCTTC
cdr3_aa: CASSFPGVDNEQFF

clone_size: -
v_call: TRBV28
j_call: TRBJ1-5
d_call: -
cdr3_nt: TGTGCCAGCAGTTTAGGGGCGTCGGGCTATAGCAATCAGCCCCAGCATTTT
cdr3_aa: CASSLGASGYSNQPQHF

clone_size: -
v_call: TRBV6-1
j_call: TRBJ2-5
d_call: -
cdr3_nt: TGTGCCAGCAGACGAAACAGGGTACAAGAGACCCAGTACTTC
cdr3_aa: CASRRNRVQETQYF

clone_size: -
v_call: TRBV12-3/TRBV12-4
j_call: TRBJ2-3
d_call: -
cdr3_nt: TGTGCCAGCAGTTCGACGGGACTCGCCACAGATACGCAGTATTTT
cdr3_aa: CASSSTGLATDTQYF

clone_size: few
v_call: TRBV20-1
j_call: TRBJ2-7
d_call: TRBD1
cdr3_nt: TGCAGTGCTGCCCGACAGGGGGCGCTCTCCTACGAGCAGTACTTC
cdr3_aa: CSAARQGALSYEQYF

clone_size: -
v_call: TRBV12-3/TRBV12-4
j_call: TRBJ2-7
d_call: -
cdr3_nt: TGTGCCAGCAGCCCCAGGCTAGCGAGAAGCTCCTACGAGCAGTACTTC
cdr3_aa: CASSPRLARSSYEQYF

clone_size: -
v_call: TRBV12-3/TRBV12-4
j_call: TRBJ2-1
d_call: TRBD2
cdr3_nt: TGTGCCAGCCTTATAGCGGGGCCCTTTGGTGAGCAGTTCTTC
cdr3_aa: CASLIAGPFGEQFF

clone_size: few
v_call: TRBV7-6
j_call: TRBJ1-2
d_call: TRBD1
cdr3_nt: TGTGCCAGCAGCTCAAACGCACGGGACAGGGCATTC
cdr3_aa: CASSSNARDRAF

clone_size: few
v_call: TRBV20-1
j_call: TRBJ2-1
d_call: TRBD2
cdr3_nt: TGCAGTGCTAGAAGGCGGGAGGGCCTTATAGAGCAGTTCTTC
cdr3_aa: CSARRREGLIEQFF

clone_size: -
v_call: TRBV12-3/TRBV12-4
j_call: TRBJ2-1
d_call: -
cdr3_nt: TGTGCCAGCAGCCAAGTGACAGCGGGTGCCTACAATGAGCAGTTCTTC
cdr3_aa: CASSQVTAGAYNEQFF

clone_size: -
v_call: TRBV11-2
j_call: TRBJ2-1
d_call: TRBD1
cdr3_nt: TGTGCCAGCAGCTCTGGGCCGGGACAGGGTTACAATGAGCAGTTCTTC
cdr3_aa: CASSSGPGQGYNEQFF

clone_size: -
v_call: TRBV12-3/TRBV12-4
j_call: TRBJ2-2
d_call: TRBD2
cdr3_nt: TGTGCCAGCAGTTTTCGAGCGGGGGACACCGGGGAGCTGTTTTTT
cdr3_aa: CASSFRAGDTGELFF

clone_size: -
v_call: TRBV5-1
j_call: TRBJ2-5
d_call: -
cdr3_nt: TGCGCCAGCAGCCAAACGACTAGTTCTCTACAAGAGACCCAGTACTTC
cdr3_aa: CASSQTTSSLQETQYF

clone_size: few
v_call: TRBV12-3/TRBV12-4
j_call: TRBJ2-1
d_call: TRBD2
cdr3_nt: TGTGCCAGCAGTTTAATTGGCGGGAGCAGCGAGCAGTTCTTC
cdr3_aa: CASSLIGGSSEQFF